The 22 T cell receptor beta chains listed next were all sequenced from one sample in a study of blood T cell repertoires in COVID-19. Measured with immunoSEQ multiplex PCR; TCRdb has only the in-frame clones, and not every one. The sample has about 74,000 clones; almost 90% are singletons. Sample: peripheral blood. The receptors stem from a woman older than 75 with active or convalescent COVID-19.

The rearrangement uses TRBV9 and TRBJ2-4, with 7 bases lining up with TRBD2. V shed 0 bases, J shed 3 bases, and the junction held 0 bases outside the gene matches. The germline gives CDR1 SGDLS, CDR2 YYNGEE. The CDR3 is 14 amino acids. CDR3 coding DNA: TGTGCCAGCAGCGTAGGCGGGGGCAAAAACATTCAGTACTTC. Its protein is CASSVGGGKNIQYF.

V is TRBV7-9 and J is TRBJ2-2, with D perhaps matching TRBD2 (5 bases). The V gene lost 5 bases and the J gene lost 0 bases, with 22 bases spanning the gap. CDR3 length: 19 amino acids. The germline V gene has CDR1 SEHNR and CDR2 FQNEAQ (reference sequence). The CDR3 DNA is TGTGCCAGCAGCCCCTCCCCCCCTTTTACGGGGACGAACACCGGGGAGCTGTTTTTT. This gives the protein CASSPSPPFTGTNTGELFF.

The genes are TRBV5-5 and TRBJ1-1, with TRBD1 matching over 9 bases. The junction had 8 bases not matched to a gene; V was cut back by 2 bases and J by 6 bases. Germline CDR1 and CDR2: SGHKS and YYEKEE (reference sequence). The CDR3 length is 15 residues. The CDR3 DNA follows: TGTGCCAGCAGCTTTATAGCCGGGACAGGGTCTGAAGCTTTCTTT. It yields the protein CASSFIAGTGSEAFF.

The rearrangement joins TRBV5-1 to TRBJ2-1, with D possibly TRBD2 on 5 matching bases. This CDR3 has 12 amino acids. CDR1 SGHRS and CDR2 YFSETQ come from the germline V gene. The V and J ends lost 9 bases and 5 bases respectively, with 12 bases between them. For the CDR3, the DNA is TGCGCCACTGGGAGAGACCACAATGAGCAGTTCTTC. Translation: CATGRDHNEQFF.

This clone came up once. The CDR3 bases are TGTGCCAGCAGCCAAGAGCACTTGAGCTCCTACGAGCAGTACTTC. This codes for CASSQEHLSSYEQYF. The chain links TRBV4-2 to TRBJ2-7; D not resolved. The CDR3 has 15 amino acids. Germline CDR1 LGHNA, CDR2 YNFKEQ. V was cut by 0 bases and J by 0 bases, with 9 bases left in between.

This clone was recorded a few times. The genes are TRBV27 and TRBJ1-6; TRBD1 aligns across 9 bases. In germline, CDR1 is MNHEY, CDR2 SMNVEV (reference sequence). The length of the CDR3 is 19 residues. Trimming cost V 3 bases and J 4 bases; bases outside gene matches: 13. The CDR3, as DNA: TGTGCCAGCAGTTTTCTAACAGGGGGCCTTATATCTTATAATTCACCCCTCCACTTT. Translated: CASSFLTGGLISYNSPLHF.

The chain recombines TRBV5-5 with TRBJ1-5; TRBD1 agrees at 10 bases. From germline, CDR1 is SGHKS and CDR2 YYEKEE (reference sequence). V gave up 1 base and J gave up 4 bases; unmatched junction bases: 5. This CDR3 contains 16 residues. The CDR3 coding sequence is TGTGCCAGCAGCTTGAGACAGGGGGCGCGGAATCAGCCCCAGCATTTT. It encodes CASSLRQGARNQPQHF.

The J gene is TRBJ2-7, the V gene TRBV6-5, with 7 bases matching TRBD2. The CDR3 totals 11 residues. Germline V gene lookup returns CDR1 MNHEY and CDR2 SVGAGI. Losses at the gene ends were 8 bases for V and 4 bases for J; bases not matched to a gene: 2. CDR3 region: CASGRGYEQYF. In DNA form, the CDR3 reads TGTGCCAGCGGGAGGGGTTACGAGCAGTACTTC.

This chain links TRBV18 with TRBJ2-6; tentatively, D is TRBD2 (6 bases). The CDR3 runs 20 residues. The germline V gene has CDR1 KGHSH and CDR2 LQKENI. Trimming cost V 3 bases and J 0 bases, with 21 bases left between them. This CDR3 reads CASSPLASGAFHSGANVLTF. Written as DNA, the CDR3 is TGTGCCAGCTCACCTCTTGCCTCGGGAGCCTTTCACTCTGGGGCCAACGTCCTGACTTTC.

V gene TRBV19 combines with J gene TRBJ1-4; 8 nucleotides line up with TRBD1. J was trimmed by 8 bases and V by 6 bases; bases with no gene match: 5. In germline, CDR1 is LNHDA, CDR2 SQIVND (reference sequence). This CDR3 is 13 amino acids long. The CDR3 nucleotides read TGTGCCAGTAGGCCAGGGGGCCTCGAAAAACTGTTTTTT. Protein: CASRPGGLEKLFF. The whole variable domain, remainder taken from reference TRBV19 and TRBJ1-4, is DGGITQSPKYLFRKEGQNVTLSCEQNLNHDAMYWYRQDPGQGLRLIYYSQIVNDFQKGDIAEGYSVSREKKESFPLTVTSAQKNPTAFYLCASRPGGLEKLFFGSGTQLSVL.

The rearrangement uses TRBV3-1 (or the pseudogene TRBV3-2) and TRBJ2-1, with D possibly TRBD2 on 5 matching bases. Per the germline V gene, CDR1 is LGHDT and CDR2 is YNNKEL (reference sequence). V dropped 1 base and J dropped 6 bases, with 16 bases sitting between them. The CDR3 extends over 16 amino acids. CDR3 amino acids: CASSQGRTVGFNEQFF. DNA of the CDR3: TGTGCCAGCAGCCAAGGGAGGACGGTTGGTTTCAATGAGCAGTTCTTC.

The gene calls are TRBV11-2 and TRBJ1-4; D uncertain. Germline CDR1 and CDR2: SGHAT and FQNNGV. This CDR3 is built from 15 residues. V dropped 5 bases and J dropped 14 bases, with 24 bases sitting between them. CDR3 amino acids: CASSRIGGPRGNLFF. The CDR3 DNA sequence: TGTGCCAGCAGCCGGATAGGTGGGCCTAGAGGGAATCTGTTTTTT.

This sequence joins TRBV6-5 and TRBJ1-5, with TRBD1 identical over 7 bases. Germline CDR1 is MNHEY and CDR2 is SVGAGI. Germline trimming cut 5 bases from V and 5 bases from J; bases unmatched to any gene: 9. The CDR3 sequence is 15 residues long. The CDR3: CASSMTGMGDQPQHF. As DNA, the CDR3 is TGTGCCAGCAGTATGACAGGGATGGGGGATCAGCCCCAGCATTTT.

The chain recombines TRBV5-1 with TRBJ2-5, with D maybe TRBD1 (5 bases). Germline V lookup: CDR1 SGHRS, CDR2 YFSETQ. The V end lost 5 bases, the J end lost 2 bases, and 13 bases lay between the germline ends. This CDR3 is built from 14 residues. The CDR3 nucleotides read TGCGCCAGCAGACAGGATGGGATTCAAGAGACCCAGTACTTC. It encodes CASRQDGIQETQYF.

The gene calls are TRBV12-2 and TRBJ1-2; the table's D call TRBD1 went unverified against the DNA. TRBV12-2 is recorded as a pseudogene. The CDR3 has 16 residues. CDR3 protein: CASRLGGQGNLYGYTF. The CDR3 DNA is TGTGCAAGTCGCCTAGGGGGACAGGGGAACCTCTATGGCTACACCTTC.

V usage is TRBV7-6 and J usage is TRBJ2-1; 8 nucleotides agree with TRBD2. The CDR3 length is 18 residues. The J segment lost 2 bases and the V segment lost 2 bases, leaving 11 bases of the junction unmatched. The germline V gene encodes CDR1 SGHVS and CDR2 FNYEAQ. The CDR3 coding sequence is TGTGCCAGCAGCTTACGCGCGGGGGGTCGTCGAGCCTACAATGAGCAGTTCTTC. The encoded protein is CASSLRAGGRRAYNEQFF.

The chain uses TRBV6-1 and TRBJ1-5; D unclear. This CDR3 has 16 amino acids. Germline CDR1 MNHNS, CDR2 SASEGT. The ends were cut back, 3 bases at V and 4 bases at J, with 16 bases in the middle. CDR3 bases: TGTGCCAGCAGTGACCGGAGAGGGCCCACAAATCAGCCCCAGCATTTT. It yields the protein CASSDRRGPTNQPQHF.

This clone was seen only once. The chain recombines TRBV4-1 with TRBJ2-7; maybe TRBD2 (6 bases). Germline-derived CDR1 and CDR2 are MGHRA and YSYEKL. V lost 0 bases to trimming and J lost 5 bases, with 17 bases between them. The CDR3 contains 16 residues. CDR3 DNA sequence: TGCGCCAGCAGCCAAGATCCCGGGAGTACGGTTCACGAGCAGTACTTC. This gives the protein CASSQDPGSTVHEQYF.

The chain links TRBV10-3 to TRBJ1-1; TRBD1 aligns across 9 bases. The CDR3 covers 15 residues. J gave up 2 bases and V 0 bases, and 1 base lay outside the gene matches. The germline CDR1 and CDR2 sequences are ENHRY and SYGVKD. The CDR3 is CAISESGQGNTEAFF. DNA for the CDR3: TGTGCCATCAGTGAGTCGGGACAGGGTAACACTGAAGCTTTCTTT.

This clone was counted a single time. J is TRBJ2-7 and V is TRBV11-3; a possible D gene is TRBD1 (6 bases). Germline V lookup: CDR1 SGHNT, CDR2 YENEEA. There are 15 residues in the CDR3. Trimming removed 8 bases at V and 2 bases at J, with 19 bases between. CDR3 nucleotide sequence: TGTGCCAGCGCCGGAAGGACAGCGAGTACCTACGAGCAGTACTTC. Translation gives CASAGRTASTYEQYF.

The chain joins TRBV9 to TRBJ1-2; TRBD1 is a possible D gene (6 bases). Germline-derived CDR1 and CDR2 are SGDLS and YYNGEE. There are 13 residues in the CDR3. Trimming pared 5 bases from V and 4 bases from J, leaving 12 bases between. The CDR3 loop is CASSAQGPYGYTF. Written as DNA, the CDR3 is TGTGCCAGCAGTGCCCAGGGGCCCTATGGCTACACCTTC.

V usage is TRBV5-1 and J usage is TRBJ2-5; TRBD2 is a possible D gene (7 bases). This CDR3 spans 16 amino acids. Germline assignment: CDR1 SGHRS and CDR2 YFSETQ. The V gene lost 0 bases and the J gene lost 5 bases, with 17 bases spanning the gap. CDR3 sequence (DNA): TGCGCCAGCAGCTTGGCCGGGGAGGGGGGAATGGAGACCCAGTACTTC. This gives the protein CASSLAGEGGMETQYF.